Sequencing of this T cell receptor (beta chain) was carried out in a study of T cell clonality in common variable immunodeficiency. Sequenced by immunoSEQ multiplex PCR; TCRdb stores in-frame clones only, minus some. The sample contains about 42,000 clones, none occurring once; approximately 1.4% lies in the top ten. The CDR3 is made up of 15 amino acids. V was pared by 1 base and J by 0 bases, with 2 bases of the junction left unmatched. The germline CDR1 and CDR2 sequences are SGHVS and FQNEAQ. This clone was detected ten times or more. Its cognate antigen is unknown. The CDR3 goes on 3 residues after the read ends, and that part is filled in from the germline J gene. Donors gave about 5 to 9 ml heparinized peripheral whole blood. Study-level results: Fewer deletions and N-nucleotide insertions were reportedly seen in common variable immunodeficiency TCR beta sequences.

The source of this sequence is a person aged 18 to 75 in good health. The chain carries TRBV7-8 and TRBJ1-1, with TRBD1 matching over 7 bases. Sample: peripheral blood mononuclear cells. CDR3 bases read: TGTGCCAGCAGCTTAGAGGGGGCTATGAACACTGAA. Translated, it gives CASSLEGAMNTE. The CDR3 in full is CASSLEGAMNTEAFF.